This T cell receptor (beta chain) was identified in a study of T cell changes during pregnancy in multiple sclerosis. Profiled with immunoSEQ multiplex PCR; TCRdb holds only in-frame clones, not every one. The sample yields fewer than 60,000 clones, approximately 90% seen once. The sample here was peripheral blood, taken after pregnancy. The origin of this receptor is a female donor in good health, enrolled as a control in a pregnancy study.

CDR3 region: CASSLELRDGSNEQFF. Here the CDR3 DNA reads TGTGCCAGCAGCTTAGAGCTGAGGGATGGCTCAAATGAGCAGTTCTTC. The rearrangement uses TRBV7-3 and TRBJ2-1, with D possibly matching TRBD2 (5 bases). The germline V gene has CDR1 SGHTA and CDR2 FQGTGA. V was shortened by 2 bases and J by 7 bases, with 18 bases between the two germline ends. This CDR3 region has 16 residues. The variable domain in full, completed from reference TRBV7-3 and TRBJ2-1, reads GAGVSQTPSNKVTEKGKYVELRCDPISGHTALYWYRQSLGQGPEFLIYFQGTGAADDSGLPNDRFFAVRPEGSVSTLKIQRTERGDSAVYLCASSLELRDGSNEQFFGPGTRLTVL.